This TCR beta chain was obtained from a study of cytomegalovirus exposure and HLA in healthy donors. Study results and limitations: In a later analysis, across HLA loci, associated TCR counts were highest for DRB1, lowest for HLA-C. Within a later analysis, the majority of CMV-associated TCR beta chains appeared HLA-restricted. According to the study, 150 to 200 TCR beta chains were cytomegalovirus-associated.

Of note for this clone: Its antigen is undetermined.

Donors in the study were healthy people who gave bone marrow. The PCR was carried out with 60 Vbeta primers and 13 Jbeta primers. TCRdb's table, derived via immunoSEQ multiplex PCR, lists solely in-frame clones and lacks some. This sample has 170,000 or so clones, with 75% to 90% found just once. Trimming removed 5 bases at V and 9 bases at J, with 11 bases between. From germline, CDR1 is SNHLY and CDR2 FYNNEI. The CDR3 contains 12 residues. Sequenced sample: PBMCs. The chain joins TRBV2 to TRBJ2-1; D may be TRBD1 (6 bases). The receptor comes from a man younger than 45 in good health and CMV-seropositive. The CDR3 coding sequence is TGTGCCAGCAGTACAGGGATAAGTGAGCAGTTCTTC. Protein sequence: CASSTGISEQFF.